The entry below gives a single T cell receptor beta chain sequence along with its context. The data stem from a study of shared clonotypes between healthy human individuals. V was pared by 4 bases and J by 5 bases, with 5 bases of the junction left unmatched. Germline CDR1 reads SGHRS; CDR2 reads YFSETQ. The CDR3 has 14 residues. Method: immunoSEQ multiplex PCR; TCRdb's copy keeps in-frame clones and lacks some. The table shows more than 2,000,000 clones, with approximately 90% occurring only once. The clonotype originates from a man younger than 35 in good health. Specimen: naive CD4+ T cells sorted from blood. Subset reported: CD45RA+ positively selected. V is TRBV5-1 and J is TRBJ1-4; 7 bases line up with TRBD1. This CDR3 reads CASSVGQKNEKLFF. As DNA, the CDR3 is TGCGCCAGCAGCGTGGGACAGAAGAATGAAAAACTGTTTTTT.